The text below deals with one T cell receptor beta chain. Sequencing was performed with immunoSEQ multiplex PCR; in TCRdb, only in-frame clones are kept and a portion is missing. The sample contains about 36,000 clones, 70% to 90% of which appear only once. The sample belongs to a study of blood T cell repertoires in COVID-19. Input material: peripheral blood. This sequence originates from a human donor in a cohort sampled during active or convalescent COVID-19. The donor label of this sample is uncertain.

CDR3 amino acids: CASSLSGHPSGANVLTF. The CDR3 coding sequence is TGTGCCAGCAGCTTATCGGGACACCCCTCTGGGGCCAACGTCCTGACTTTC. This chain links TRBV7-9 with TRBJ2-6; TRBD1 is a possible D gene (6 bases). The V gene lost 2 bases and the J gene lost 0 bases, with 11 bases spanning the gap. Germline V lookup: CDR1 SEHNR, CDR2 FQNEAQ (reference sequence). This CDR3 region has 17 residues.